This T cell receptor beta chain comes out of a study of T cells in Graves' hyperthyroidism and ophthalmopathy. Study-level information: Before treatment of any kind, peripheral blood was taken at initial diagnosis.

For this clonotype: The antigen remains undetermined.

Points from the study as a whole: From stable hyperthyroidism, ophthalmopathy was set apart by a 13 V-J model. Researchers found most expanded thyroid clonotypes above 0.001 in blood as well.

Researchers amplified the TCR beta CDR3 regions from RNA transcripts. When the TCR CDR3 underwent first-round RT-PCR, the HTBI primer set was used. TCRdb re-derived calls from the multiplex PCR reads in MiXCR, one entry per CDR3 protein. The table includes fewer than 450,000 distinct CDR3 sequences, about 17% detected once. With V trimmed by 5 bases and J by 9 bases, 12 bases remained unmatched. The CDR3 is made up of 15 amino acids. CDR1 is MNHNS, CDR2 SASEGT, per germline. Subjects aged 18 to 65 presented with newly diagnosed hyperthyroidism of less than 2 months' duration. This TCR was sampled from a woman aged 30 to 39 with Graves' hyperthyroidism that later progressed to Graves' ophthalmopathy. Sequencing input: blood. The rearrangement joins TRBV6-1 to TRBJ2-1; TRBD2 aligns across 8 bases. The CDR3 nucleotides read TGTGCCAGCAGTTTATTCGGGAGGGCCCTGGTTGAGCAGTTCTTC. Protein product: CASSLFGRALVEQFF.